This is a list of T cell receptor beta chains from one sample in a study of T cell clonotyping in hematopoietic cell transplantation. Clones were sequenced by immunoSEQ multiplex PCR, and TCRdb holds only the in-frame ones, with some missing. The sample yields tens of thousands of clones, 90% to 96% seen once. The material was peripheral blood mononuclear cells, obtained before stem cell transplant. The origin of the receptors is a woman aged 45-65 years with acute myeloid leukemia. Some clones in this sample may be carry-over from other donors' samples. The CDR3 runs from the conserved cysteine through the conserved F or W. Fields, in order: CDR3 protein, CDR3 DNA, clone size, J gene, D gene, V gene. A D gene is named only where the DNA matches it firmly. A clone size is listed for some rows: how often the clone was seen (once, few, many), or a class if it is expanded.

CASSQLGRTGELFF TGTGCCAGCAGCCAACTGGGGCGGACCGGGGAGCTGTTTTTT once TRBJ2-2 . TRBV14
CASSPTSGLPDTQYF TGTGCCAGTAGTCCAACTAGCGGTCTCCCGGATACGCAGTATTTT . TRBJ2-3 TRBD2 TRBV19
CSVAGVHSGANVLTF TGCAGCGTTGCGGGGGTACACTCTGGGGCCAACGTCCTGACTTTC . TRBJ2-6 . TRBV29-1
CASSLRQGTNEKLFF TGTGCCAGCAGCCTAAGACAGGGAACTAATGAAAAACTGTTTTTT . TRBJ1-4 TRBD1 TRBV11-2
CASHRGGGPETQYF TGTGCCAGCCACCGGGGCGGGGGCCCAGAGACCCAGTACTTC . TRBJ2-5 . TRBV11-2
CSAYRGGGYTF TGCAGCGCATACAGGGGAGGGGGCTACACCTTC . TRBJ1-2 TRBD1 TRBV29-1
CASSRGQGVSGANVLTF TGTGCCAGCAGTCGTGGACAGGGAGTCTCTGGGGCCAACGTCCTGACTTTC . TRBJ2-6 TRBD1 TRBV27
CAISKGATDTIYF TGTGCCATCAGTAAGGGGGCAACGGACACCATATATTTT . TRBJ1-3 TRBD1 TRBV10-3
CASSLREQINYGYTF TGTGCCAGCAGCTTAAGGGAGCAAATTAACTATGGCTACACCTTC . TRBJ1-2 . TRBV7-9
CASSLTASGYIDTQYF TGTGCCAGCAGCTTAACCGCGTCAGGGTATATAGATACGCAGTATTTT . TRBJ2-3 . TRBV11-3
CASSRTGADTQYF TGTGCCAGCAGCCGGACAGGAGCCGATACGCAGTATTTT . TRBJ2-3 TRBD1 TRBV7-9
CASSRMDSRSYNEQFF TGCGCCAGCAGCCGGATGGACAGTCGCTCCTACAATGAGCAGTTCTTC . TRBJ2-1 . TRBV4-1
CSVVGTEIYEQYF TGCAGCGTTGTCGGGACAGAAATCTACGAGCAGTACTTC . TRBJ2-7 TRBD1 TRBV29-1
CASSPRRDILEKLFF TGTGCCAGCAGCCCACGCCGGGACATTCTCGAAAAACTGTTTTTT . TRBJ1-4 . TRBV7-6
CASSQEGGISGNTIYF TGCGCCAGCAGCCAAGAAGGGGGGATCTCTGGAAACACCATATATTTT . TRBJ1-3 . TRBV4-1
CASSGGQGSYEQYF TGTGCCAGCAGTGGGGGACAGGGCTCCTACGAGCAGTACTTC . TRBJ2-7 TRBD1 TRBV25-1
CASSYSEDSTEAFF TGTGCCAGCAGTTACTCGGAGGATTCCACTGAAGCTTTCTTT . TRBJ1-1 . TRBV6-5
CASSDLAGMLGRQFF TGTGCCAGCAGCGACCTAGCGGGTATGCTCGGTCGGCAGTTCTTC few TRBJ2-1 TRBD2 TRBV13
CASTPGRHSPLHF TGTGCCAGCACGCCAGGGCGACATTCACCCCTCCACTTT . TRBJ1-6 . TRBV6-6
CASSPPRTRGHEQYF TGTGCCAGCAGCCCACCTCGTACTAGAGGCCACGAGCAGTACTTC . TRBJ2-7 . TRBV14
CASIGGIDDKKLFF TGTGCCAGTATTGGTGGGATTGACGATAAAAAACTGTTTTTT . TRBJ1-4 . TRBV19
CASSLEAGGPYEQYF TGTGCCAGCAGCTTAGAGGCGGGAGGGCCTTACGAGCAGTACTTC . TRBJ2-7 TRBD2 TRBV11-1
CASRPGTIFYEQYF TGTGCCAGCAGGCCCGGGACAATCTTCTACGAGCAGTACTTC . TRBJ2-7 . TRBV7-8
CAWETGVGTEAFF TGTGCCTGGGAGACAGGGGTGGGCACTGAAGCTTTCTTT . TRBJ1-1 TRBD1 TRBV30
CASSYLGQAYGYTF TGTGCCAGCAGTTACTTGGGGCAGGCCTATGGCTACACCTTC . TRBJ1-2 . TRBV6-5
CASSLVLLDSEKLFF TGTGCCAGCAGCTTGGTTTTATTAGACAGTGAAAAACTGTTTTTT . TRBJ1-4 . TRBV5-6
CASSVKGLGTGELFF TGTGCCAGCAGCGTAAAAGGATTGGGCACCGGGGAGCTGTTTTTT . TRBJ2-2 . TRBV9
CASSQGRSYEQYF TGTGCCAGCAGCCAGGGACGTAGCTACGAGCAGTACTTC . TRBJ2-7 . TRBV6-6
CASSQVGGAQPQHF TGTGCCAGCAGCCAAGTGGGGGGGGCCCAGCCCCAGCATTTT . TRBJ1-5 . TRBV4-2
CAWRERETQYF TGTGCCTGGAGGGAACGGGAGACCCAGTACTTC . TRBJ2-5 . TRBV30
CASSQVMAGTGELFF TGCGCCAGCAGCCAAGTTATGGCCGGGACCGGGGAGCTGTTTTTT . TRBJ2-2 . TRBV4-1
CAWSGRIPYEQYF TGTGCCTGGAGTGGTCGGATTCCCTACGAGCAGTACTTC . TRBJ2-7 . TRBV30
CASSSWPGQGSYEQYF TGCGCCAGCAGCTCGTGGCCGGGACAGGGCTCCTACGAGCAGTACTTC . TRBJ2-7 TRBD1 TRBV5-1
CASSGWTGGHYGYTF TGTGCCAGTAGCGGTTGGACAGGGGGCCACTATGGCTACACCTTC . TRBJ1-2 TRBD1 TRBV19
CASSWPGLALWSTDTQYF TGTGCCAGCAGCTGGCCGGGACTAGCTCTTTGGAGCACAGATACGCAGTATTTT . TRBJ2-3 TRBD2 TRBV7-8
CARIGTTDTEAFF TGCGCCAGGATAGGGACGACGGACACTGAAGCTTTCTTT . TRBJ1-1 . TRBV10-1
CASSPGQRGYEQYF TGTGCCAGCAGCCCTGGCCAGCGAGGCTACGAGCAGTACTTC medium-sized TRBJ2-7 . TRBV7-9
CASKKVTTNEKLFF TGTGCCAGCAAGAAGGTTACAACTAATGAAAAACTGTTTTTT once TRBJ1-4 . TRBV2
CASSLPNEKLFF TGTGCCAGCAGCTTACCTAATGAAAAACTGTTTTTT . TRBJ1-4 . TRBV7-2
CASSLEPSEVTDTQYF TGCGCCAGCAGCTTGGAGCCCAGCGAGGTCACAGATACGCAGTATTTT . TRBJ2-3 . TRBV5-1
CAWRGQGLTNEKLFF TGTGCCTGGAGGGGACAGGGATTAACTAATGAAAAACTGTTTTTT . TRBJ1-4 TRBD1 TRBV30
CASSEALAGDKSIQYF TGTGCCAGCAGTGAAGCGCTAGCGGGAGACAAAAGCATTCAGTACTTC . TRBJ2-4 TRBD2 TRBV2
CASSLRSYGYTF TGTGCCAGCAGCTTGCGTAGCTATGGCTACACCTTC . TRBJ1-2 . TRBV5-8
CASSPTVGTGTYEQYF TGTGCCAGCAGCCCAACAGTGGGGACAGGGACCTACGAGCAGTACTTC . TRBJ2-7 TRBD1 TRBV11-1
CASSLGGYGYEQYF TGTGCCAGCAGCTTAGGAGGTTATGGCTACGAGCAGTACTTC . TRBJ2-7 . TRBV7-8
CASSTIATSTDTQYF TGTGCCAGTAGTACAATAGCGACTAGCACAGATACGCAGTATTTT . TRBJ2-3 . TRBV19
CASSFRGQTNYGYTF TGTGCCAGCAGTTTCCGCGGACAGACTAACTATGGCTACACCTTC . TRBJ1-2 . TRBV27
CASRRQEGYGYTF TGCGCCAGCAGAAGACAGGAAGGTTATGGCTACACCTTC . TRBJ1-2 . TRBV5-1
CASSSMGRGDTQYF TGTGCTAGCAGCTCCATGGGGCGGGGGGATACGCAGTATTTT . TRBJ2-3 TRBD2 TRBV7-7
CASSFPEGWRNTEAFF TGTGCCAGCAGTTTTCCCGAGGGATGGAGGAACACTGAAGCTTTCTTT . TRBJ1-1 . TRBV28
CASTRTGYEQYF TGTGCCAGCACTCGGACAGGGTACGAGCAGTACTTC . TRBJ2-7 TRBD1 TRBV2
CASRKSGTGYGYTF TGTGCCAGCAGAAAGTCTGGGACAGGGTACGGCTACACCTTC . TRBJ1-2 TRBD1 TRBV6-1
CASSFGYSNQPQHF TGTGCCAGCAGCTTTGGTTATAGCAATCAGCCCCAGCATTTT . TRBJ1-5 . TRBV7-9
CASSLTPGKMPYNEQFF TGCGCCAGCAGCTTGACCCCAGGGAAGATGCCCTACAATGAGCAGTTCTTC once TRBJ2-1 . TRBV5-1
CASSLDRGRASYEQYF TGTGCCAGCAGCTTAGATCGCGGGAGGGCCTCCTACGAGCAGTACTTC . TRBJ2-7 TRBD2 TRBV11-2
CSVVVNSGNTIYF TGCAGCGTTGTGGTCAACTCTGGAAACACCATATATTTT . TRBJ1-3 . TRBV29-1
CASSVSDNTGELFF TGTGCCAGCAGCGTATCAGACAACACCGGGGAGCTGTTTTTT . TRBJ2-2 . TRBV5-6
CASTSRDGDYNEQFF TGTGCCAGTACTTCGAGGGACGGGGATTACAATGAGCAGTTCTTC . TRBJ2-1 . TRBV19